This note documents a single T cell receptor beta chain sequence. The CDR3 contains 14 residues. The V gene lost 2 bases and the J gene lost 6 bases, with 10 bases spanning the gap. The germline V gene has CDR1 MNHNS and CDR2 SASEGT. TCR beta CDR3 regions were amplified from RNA transcripts. First-round RT-PCR with HTBI primers amplified the TCR CDR3 region. In TCRdb, the multiplex PCR reads were re-called with MiXCR into one record per CDR3 protein. This sample has around 300,000 distinct CDR3 sequences, with around 15% found just once. The record originates from a study of T cells in Graves' hyperthyroidism and ophthalmopathy.

This clonotype was sampled from a woman aged 40 to 49 with Graves' hyperthyroidism. The sample was blood. The gene calls are TRBV6-1 and TRBJ2-2; perhaps TRBD1 as D (6 bases). In DNA form, the CDR3 reads TGTGCCAGCAGTGAAATCGAGGGGGCCGGGGAGCTGTTTTTT. Translation: CASSEIEGAGELFF.